The entry that follows covers one TCR beta chain sequence. This entry comes from a study of cytomegalovirus exposure and HLA in healthy donors. The PCR had 60 Vbeta and 13 Jbeta primers. The table came from immunoSEQ multiplex PCR; TCRdb's copy has only in-frame clones and leaves some out. The sample lists tens of thousands of clones, over 65% occurring once. The ends lost 4 bases at V and 0 bases at J; junction bases unmatched: 11. The CDR3 consists of 19 residues. Germline loops: CDR1 SGHDT, CDR2 YYEEEE. The V call is TRBV5-6, the J call TRBJ2-7; 15 bases map to TRBD2. The sample taken for sequencing was PBMCs. The sequence came from a man aged 35-49 years in good health and CMV-seropositive. The CDR3, as DNA: TGTGCCAGCAGCAGGGTCCCGGGACTAGCGGGAGGTCCCTCCTACGAGCAGTACTTC. Amino acid sequence: CASSRVPGLAGGPSYEQYF.